The following is a TCR beta chain sequence with its context. What it binds is unknown. The V end lost 5 bases, the J end lost 0 bases, and 7 bases lay between the germline ends. Germline assignment: CDR1 MNHEY and CDR2 SMNVEV (reference sequence). CDR3 length equals 13 residues. These data belong to a study of cytomegalovirus exposure and HLA in healthy donors. Study-level points and caveats: Later analysis associated a missense DCLRE1C variant with TCR beta V- and J-gene trimming. The majority of TCR sequences were rare, yet some public TCRs appeared in many donors. CMV serostatus was the sole immune exposure information available.

Vbeta (60) and Jbeta (13) primers were used in the PCR. Assay: immunoSEQ multiplex PCR; the TCRdb copy retains only in-frame clones and omits some. The sample lists around 130,000 clones, around 77% occurring once. V gene TRBV27 combines with J gene TRBJ2-5, with D maybe TRBD1 (5 bases). Input material: PBMCs. The receptor was derived from a man younger than 45 in good health and CMV-seronegative. The CDR3 bases are TGTGCCAGCAGTGCGACAGACCAAGAGACCCAGTACTTC. Protein: CASSATDQETQYF.